Listed below are T cell receptor beta chains from one sample, sequenced in a study of blood T cell repertoires in COVID-19. Produced via immunoSEQ multiplex PCR; TCRdb's table is partial and in-frame only. The table has about 160,000 clones, 70% to 85% seen once; the top ten hold approximately 22%. Input material: peripheral blood. The receptors derive from a woman older than 75 with acute or convalescent COVID-19. The CDR3 runs from the conserved cysteine through the conserved F or W. A D gene is named only where the DNA matches it firmly. Only some rows state a clone size, as once, few, many or a class for expanded clones.

CDR3nt	CDR3aa	abundance	d_gene	v_gene	j_gene
TGTGCCAGCTCCGGGACAACGGTCTATGGCTACACCTTC	CASSGTTVYGYTF	-	-	TRBV2	TRBJ1-2
TGTGCCAGCAGCTTGCAGGGGTCGAACACTGAAGCTTTCTTT	CASSLQGSNTEAFF	-	-	TRBV5-4	TRBJ1-1
TGTGCCACCAGGGGAGGGGGGGTGGCTGAAGCTTTCTTT	CATRGGGVAEAFF	once	-	TRBV15	TRBJ1-1
TGTGCCAGCAGCCTGACACTTTATGGCTACACCTTC	CASSLTLYGYTF	-	-	TRBV7-9	TRBJ1-2
TGTGCCAGCAGTTATGGACAGGGGGCTGATACGCAGTATTTT	CASSYGQGADTQYF	-	TRBD1	TRBV6-6	TRBJ2-3
TGTGCCAGTAGGAGGGGGCCGGACTATGGCTACACCTTC	CASRRGPDYGYTF	-	TRBD1	TRBV19	TRBJ1-2
TGTGCCAGCAGCTTGAGGCGGGACCTCTACAATGAGCAGTTCTTC	CASSLRRDLYNEQFF	-	-	TRBV11-2	TRBJ2-1
TGTGCCAGCAGCTTACCAGCGGGTCGGGAGTACTTC	CASSLPAGREYF	-	-	TRBV7-2	TRBJ2-5
TGTGCCAGTACCCCCGGACAGGGGGCGATGAACACTGAAGCTTTCTTT	CASTPGQGAMNTEAFF	-	TRBD1	TRBV19	TRBJ1-1
TGTGCCAGCAGTTTAGGCCCTGCGACGGGCTATGGCTACACCTTC	CASSLGPATGYGYTF	-	-	TRBV27	TRBJ1-2
TGTGCCAGCAGCTTAGGACAGGGAGGAATCTACGAGCAGTACTTC	CASSLGQGGIYEQYF	once	-	TRBV7-2	TRBJ2-7
TGTGCCAGCAAGTTTGGTTGGGGACAGTCACCCCTCCACTTT	CASKFGWGQSPLHF	-	TRBD1	TRBV27	TRBJ1-6
TGTGCCAGCAGCACCCGGGCGATGGCAGGGGTCTATGGCTACACCTTC	CASSTRAMAGVYGYTF	-	-	TRBV7-2	TRBJ1-2
TGTGCCACCAGTGATGGGACAGGGCTGGGCTACACCTTC	CATSDGTGLGYTF	-	TRBD1	TRBV24-1	TRBJ1-2
TGTGCCATCTGGTCCCCACCGCTGGCTCACACAGATACGCAGTATTTT	CAIWSPPLAHTDTQYF	once	-	TRBV19	TRBJ2-3
TGTGCCAGCAGCATCCAGGATAAGGGATCGAGAGGGCACAACTTC	CASSIQDKGSRGHNF	-	-	TRBV5-4	TRBJ2-5
TGTGCCAGCAGTTATAGCGGCCAAGAGACCCAGTACTTC	CASSYSGQETQYF	-	-	TRBV12-3/TRBV12-4	TRBJ2-5
TGCGCCAGCAGCTCACAGGGGGCCGGGGAGACCCAGTACTTC	CASSSQGAGETQYF	-	TRBD1	TRBV5-1	TRBJ2-5
TGTGCCAGCAGCTTAGGGGTCAGGGGTGGAACTAATGAAAAACTGTTTTTT	CASSLGVRGGTNEKLFF	-	-	TRBV7-8	TRBJ1-4
TGTGCCAGTAGTACTGTAAACGGACAGGGGAAGGCTGAAGCTTTCTTT	CASSTVNGQGKAEAFF	-	TRBD1	TRBV19	TRBJ1-1
TGTGCCTGGAGCGATCAAGAGATCCAGTACTTC	CAWSDQEIQYF	-	-	TRBV30	TRBJ2-5
TGTGCCAGCAGCTTTCCGGGAGAACCAAATTCACCCCTCCACTTT	CASSFPGEPNSPLHF	-	-	TRBV5-4	TRBJ1-6
TGTGCCAGCAGCTTAAGATCGGACTATAATGAAAAACTGTTTTTT	CASSLRSDYNEKLFF	once	-	TRBV7-8	TRBJ1-4
TGCGCCAGCAGTGGTCGAGCGGGAGAAACAGATACGCAGTATTTT	CASSGRAGETDTQYF	-	TRBD2	TRBV10-2	TRBJ2-3
TGTGCCAGTAGTCCCAGGGGACAGCCCCAGCATTTT	CASSPRGQPQHF	-	-	TRBV19	TRBJ1-5
TGTGCCAGCAGCCCCTTTGCGGGAGGAGGGTCGGATGAGCAGTTCTTC	CASSPFAGGGSDEQFF	once	TRBD2	TRBV5-4	TRBJ2-1
TGTGCCAGCAGTTCCCGGACAGCTTCCGGCTACACCTTC	CASSSRTASGYTF	-	-	TRBV6-2/TRBV6-3	TRBJ1-2
TGCAGCGCAGCAAGTGGGACAACCTCCCCCCGCTATGGCTACACCTTC	CSAASGTTSPRYGYTF	-	-	TRBV29-1	TRBJ1-2
TGTGCCAGCAGGCCTCCGGGAGCAGACAATGAGCAGTTCTTC	CASRPPGADNEQFF	-	-	TRBV7-2	TRBJ2-1
TGTGCCAGCAGCAATTCCCGGACAGATACGCAGTATTTT	CASSNSRTDTQYF	-	-	TRBV5-6	TRBJ2-3
TGTGCCAGCAGCCCGGACAGGGATCAGCCCCAGCATTTT	CASSPDRDQPQHF	-	TRBD1	TRBV6-5	TRBJ1-5
TGTGCCAGTAGTCAAGGACTAGCGGGAGACCCAGAGACCCAGTACTTC	CASSQGLAGDPETQYF	once	TRBD2	TRBV19	TRBJ2-5
TGTGCCAGCAGCTTAGTCGGGGGGAGGTCAACTGGCTACACCTTC	CASSLVGGRSTGYTF	-	-	TRBV7-2	TRBJ1-2
TGTGCCAGCAGTACAGCAGGGTTGTGGAACTATGGCTACACCTTC	CASSTAGLWNYGYTF	-	-	TRBV5-6	TRBJ1-2
TGTGCCATCAGTGACCGAACCCTGGAGGGTGAGACCCAGTACTTC	CAISDRTLEGETQYF	-	-	TRBV10-3	TRBJ2-5
TGCGCCAGCAGCTTGGCCGGAGAGACCCAGTACTTC	CASSLAGETQYF	-	-	TRBV5-1	TRBJ2-5
TGTGCCAGCAGCTCCCACCCAGGGCGCGTCTCTGGAAACACCATATATTTT	CASSSHPGRVSGNTIYF	-	-	TRBV3-1/TRBV3-2	TRBJ1-3
TGTGCCAGCAGCCCAGGGGGTAGGGGATGGGGCGAGCAGTACTTC	CASSPGGRGWGEQYF	-	TRBD1	TRBV7-9	TRBJ2-7